The sequence of this T cell receptor (beta chain) was determined in a study of T cell changes during pregnancy in multiple sclerosis. This clone has just one count. The CDR3 has 14 residues. J was trimmed by 3 bases and V by 4 bases; bases with no gene match: 4. CDR1 is SGHNT and CDR2 is YYREEE in the germline V gene (reference sequence). Here immunoSEQ multiplex PCR was the method, and the copy in TCRdb shows in-frame clones only, minus some. Found here are just under 65,000 clones, less than 95% of them singletons; the top ten hold approximately 2.3%. The chain employs TRBV5-4 and TRBJ2-5; TRBD1 matches 9 bases. This clonotype was sampled from a female donor in good health, enrolled as a control in a pregnancy study. The specimen comprised peripheral blood, sampled in the second trimester of pregnancy. CDR3 DNA: TGTGCCAGCAGCCTGGACAGGGGAGAAGAGACCCAGTACTTC. This gives the protein CASSLDRGEETQYF.